These T cell receptor beta chains were read from a single sample in a study of blood T cell repertoires in COVID-19. Clones were sequenced by immunoSEQ multiplex PCR, and TCRdb holds only the in-frame ones, with some missing. The sample records more than 300,000 clones, roughly nine tenths being singletons. What was sequenced was PBMCs or T cells enriched from blood (not recorded which). All receptors derive from a woman aged 25 to 39 who had recovered from COVID-19. CDR3s include the opening cysteine and the closing phenylalanine or tryptophan. Fields, in order: V gene, D gene, CDR3 length, clone size, J gene, CDR3 protein, CDR3 DNA. The D gene is left open where the match is weak. Clone size is not always given. Where it is, it says once, few, many or a class for expanded clones.

V gene: TRBV3-1/TRBV3-2
D gene: -
CDR3 length: 13
clone size: -
J gene: TRBJ1-1
CDR3 protein: CASSQGDPSGAFF
CDR3 DNA: TGTGCCAGCAGCCAAGGAGACCCCTCAGGAGCTTTCTTT

V gene: TRBV11-1
D gene: TRBD2
CDR3 length: 16
clone size: -
J gene: TRBJ2-7
CDR3 protein: CASSSRLAGGGYEQYF
CDR3 DNA: TGTGCCAGCAGCTCCCGACTAGCGGGAGGAGGCTACGAGCAGTACTTC

V gene: TRBV15
D gene: -
CDR3 length: 17
clone size: -
J gene: TRBJ1-1
CDR3 protein: CATRPRTDRLMNTEAFF
CDR3 DNA: TGTGCCACCAGACCTAGGACAGATCGACTTATGAACACTGAAGCTTTCTTT

V gene: TRBV7-9
D gene: TRBD2
CDR3 length: 15
clone size: -
J gene: TRBJ2-7
CDR3 protein: CASSLSGAGALQQYF
CDR3 DNA: TGTGCCAGCAGCTTATCCGGGGCGGGAGCTCTCCAGCAGTACTTC

V gene: TRBV30
D gene: TRBD1
CDR3 length: 13
clone size: -
J gene: TRBJ1-4
CDR3 protein: CAWGTGLNEKLFF
CDR3 DNA: TGTGCCTGGGGGACAGGTTTAAATGAAAAACTGTTTTTT

V gene: TRBV28
D gene: -
CDR3 length: 14
clone size: -
J gene: TRBJ1-2
CDR3 protein: CASRTEQGRAGYTF
CDR3 DNA: TGTGCCAGCAGAACGGAACAGGGAAGGGCTGGCTACACCTTC

V gene: TRBV7-2
D gene: TRBD2
CDR3 length: 16
clone size: once
J gene: TRBJ2-2
CDR3 protein: CASSFGWGGRIGELFF
CDR3 DNA: TGTGCCAGCAGCTTCGGATGGGGCGGGAGAATCGGGGAGCTGTTTTTT

V gene: TRBV5-4
D gene: -
CDR3 length: 13
clone size: few
J gene: TRBJ2-7
CDR3 protein: CASSSGSAYEQYF
CDR3 DNA: TGTGCCAGCAGCTCGGGTAGCGCCTACGAGCAGTACTTC

V gene: TRBV6-5
D gene: -
CDR3 length: 13
clone size: once
J gene: TRBJ1-1
CDR3 protein: CASSPPGSGEAFF
CDR3 DNA: TGTGCCAGCAGCCCCCCCGGGTCTGGTGAAGCTTTCTTT

V gene: TRBV5-4
D gene: -
CDR3 length: 16
clone size: -
J gene: TRBJ2-7
CDR3 protein: CASSDKGLQSSYEQYF
CDR3 DNA: TGTGCCAGCAGCGACAAGGGACTCCAGAGCTCCTACGAGCAGTACTTC

V gene: TRBV18
D gene: -
CDR3 length: 15
clone size: -
J gene: TRBJ1-3
CDR3 protein: CASSPTGLHGNTIYF
CDR3 DNA: TGTGCCAGCTCACCCACAGGGCTCCATGGAAACACCATATATTTT

V gene: TRBV18
D gene: TRBD1
CDR3 length: 15
clone size: -
J gene: TRBJ1-4
CDR3 protein: CASSPPDRGNEKLFF
CDR3 DNA: TGTGCCAGCTCACCTCCCGACAGGGGAAATGAAAAACTGTTTTTT

V gene: TRBV5-1
D gene: -
CDR3 length: 14
clone size: -
J gene: TRBJ1-6
CDR3 protein: CASSLGQLDSPLHF
CDR3 DNA: TGCGCCAGCAGCTTGGGACAGTTGGATTCACCCCTCCACTTT

V gene: TRBV21-1
D gene: -
CDR3 length: 13
clone size: -
J gene: TRBJ1-2
CDR3 protein: CASTLSRGNGYTF
CDR3 DNA: TGTGCCAGCACCTTAAGCAGGGGGAATGGCTACACCTTC

V gene: TRBV7-9
D gene: TRBD1
CDR3 length: 15
clone size: once
J gene: TRBJ1-2
CDR3 protein: CASSPAGQGIHGYTF
CDR3 DNA: TGTGCCAGCAGCCCAGCCGGACAGGGAATCCATGGCTACACCTTC

V gene: TRBV19
D gene: -
CDR3 length: 13
clone size: -
J gene: TRBJ1-2
CDR3 protein: CASSIQGGYGYTF
CDR3 DNA: TGTGCCAGTAGTATACAGGGAGGCTATGGCTACACCTTC

V gene: TRBV2
D gene: TRBD2
CDR3 length: 13
clone size: -
J gene: TRBJ2-3
CDR3 protein: CATLRLAGNTQYF
CDR3 DNA: TGTGCCACCCTGAGGCTAGCGGGAAATACGCAGTATTTT

V gene: TRBV7-3
D gene: TRBD2
CDR3 length: 15
clone size: -
J gene: TRBJ2-7
CDR3 protein: CASSLAGGPSYEQYF
CDR3 DNA: TGTGCCAGCAGCTTAGCGGGAGGGCCCTCGTACGAGCAGTACTTC

V gene: TRBV19
D gene: -
CDR3 length: 15
clone size: -
J gene: TRBJ2-1
CDR3 protein: CASSIGGGLYNEQFF
CDR3 DNA: TGTGCCAGTAGTATAGGCGGCGGGCTCTACAATGAGCAGTTCTTC

V gene: TRBV10-3
D gene: TRBD1
CDR3 length: 15
clone size: -
J gene: TRBJ1-6
CDR3 protein: CAISAGQGENSPLHF
CDR3 DNA: TGTGCCATCAGTGCCGGACAGGGAGAGAATTCACCCCTCCACTTT

V gene: TRBV11-2
D gene: -
CDR3 length: 15
clone size: -
J gene: TRBJ2-5
CDR3 protein: CASSLVGGPPETQYF
CDR3 DNA: TGTGCCAGCAGCTTAGTAGGCGGGCCCCCGGAGACCCAGTACTTC

V gene: TRBV2
D gene: TRBD2
CDR3 length: 16
clone size: -
J gene: TRBJ2-5
CDR3 protein: CASSEAGLAGAETQYF
CDR3 DNA: TGTGCCAGCAGTGAAGCGGGACTAGCGGGAGCAGAGACCCAGTACTTC

V gene: TRBV2
D gene: -
CDR3 length: 14
clone size: -
J gene: TRBJ2-7
CDR3 protein: CASRPVAASYEQYF
CDR3 DNA: TGTGCCAGCAGACCCGTCGCGGCCTCCTACGAGCAGTACTTC

V gene: TRBV5-1
D gene: TRBD1
CDR3 length: 13
clone size: few
J gene: TRBJ2-7
CDR3 protein: CASSESRGYEQYF
CDR3 DNA: TGCGCCAGCAGCGAGAGCAGGGGGTACGAGCAGTACTTC